This TCR beta chain was recorded in a study of blood T cell repertoires in COVID-19. Study context: The analysed material was cDNA or gDNA that came from T cells, B-cell-depleted T cells, or PBMCs.

Authors' data handling: Nucleated cell counts were estimated from reference gene primer amplification. Assay: immunoSEQ multiplex PCR; the TCRdb copy retains only in-frame clones and omits some. Clonal size and the V and J genes are those of that table, whereas D and trimming came from the DNA. This sample carries about 130,000 clones, approximately 83% of them seen once, and the ten largest clones take more than 6.5%. Between the trimmed V and J ends, which lost 1 base and 4 bases, there was a span of 10 bases. CDR1 GTSNPN and CDR2 SVGIG come from the germline V gene (reference sequence). The CDR3 runs to 13 residues.

The clonotype was recovered from a man older than 75 with active or convalescent COVID-19. Sequencing used peripheral blood. The chain recombines TRBV30 with TRBJ1-2; D perhaps matches TRBD1 (6 bases). The CDR3 loop reads CAWSERDIYGYTF. The CDR3 DNA reads as TGTGCCTGGAGTGAGCGGGACATCTATGGCTACACCTTC.